The clone carrying this T cell receptor beta chain was picked up one time. Its antigen is not known. Assay used: immunoSEQ multiplex PCR; TCRdb lists only in-frame clones, some missing. The top ten hold 20% to 25% of the sample, which has 25,000 to 35,000 clones, over 65% seen once. This specimen comes from a study of PD-1 blockade in classical Hodgkin lymphoma. Study results and limitations: Patients starting nivolumab less than 1 year after ASCT had lower diversity and were excluded from later analyses. Before treatment, complete responders showed about the same diversity as newly diagnosed patients. In newly diagnosed patients, baseline TCR diversity was reportedly below that of healthy donors. CD4+ TCR diversity, unlike CD8+, rose significantly by C4D1.

Trimming took off 3 bases at V and 7 bases at J, with 18 bases between the two ends. Germline lookup yields CDR1 LNHDA and CDR2 SQIVND (reference sequence). This CDR3 region has 15 residues. Relapses following autologous stem cell transplantation were seen in all patients, with brentuximab vedotin exposure varying. Sequences were derived from peripheral blood mononuclear cells (PBMCs), sampled before the second cycle of nivolumab. The source of this sequence is a human donor with classical Hodgkin lymphoma. The chain recombines TRBV19 with TRBJ1-2; unclear D gene. CDR3 residues: CASSMSPPETIGYTF. The CDR3 DNA is TGTGCCAGTAGTATGAGTCCACCTGAAACGATTGGCTACACCTTC.